Below are 23 T cell receptor beta chains sequenced from a single sample in a study of blood T cell repertoires in COVID-19. Method: immunoSEQ multiplex PCR; TCRdb's copy keeps in-frame clones and lacks some. The table includes about 160,000 clones, 82% detected once. Sequences were obtained from peripheral blood. The receptors stem from a human donor with acute or convalescent COVID-19. The donor label of this sample is uncertain.

This chain links TRBV4-1 with TRBJ1-2, with a tentative D call TRBD1 (6 bases). Trimming removed 2 bases at V and 10 bases at J, with 14 bases between. Germline-derived CDR1 and CDR2 are MGHRA and YSYEKL. The CDR3 is 13 amino acids. CDR3 nucleotides: TGCGCCAGCAGCCAAAGAGTGGACAGCCACTACACCTTC. As protein: CASSQRVDSHYTF.

V gene TRBV3-1 (or the pseudogene TRBV3-2) combines with J gene TRBJ1-2, with TRBD1 identical over 9 bases. Germline trimming cut 4 bases from V and 4 bases from J; bases unmatched to any gene: 4. The germline V gene encodes CDR1 LGHDT and CDR2 YNNKEL (reference sequence). The CDR3 runs to 14 residues. CDR3 coding DNA: TGTGCCAGCAGCCCACAGGGGGCGGTCTATGGCTACACCTTC. This codes for CASSPQGAVYGYTF.

The chain has TRBV2 and TRBJ1-1; D unresolved. Germline V lookup: CDR1 SNHLY, CDR2 FYNNEI. Between the trimmed V and J ends, which lost 6 bases and 1 base, there was a span of 6 bases. The CDR3 consists of 12 residues. This CDR3 reads CASSYRNTEAFF. CDR3 sequence (DNA): TGTGCCAGCAGCTACAGGAACACTGAAGCTTTCTTT.

The V gene is TRBV12-5, the J gene TRBJ1-2; 7 positions match TRBD1. This CDR3 spans 14 amino acids. CDR1 and CDR2 (germline): LGHNT, FRNRAP. The junction had 6 bases not matched to a gene; V was cut back by 3 bases and J by 5 bases. CDR3 protein: CASGFEGASYGYTF. CDR3 DNA: TGTGCTAGTGGTTTCGAGGGGGCCTCATATGGCTACACCTTC.

The chain uses TRBV5-1 and TRBJ1-6; D is perhaps TRBD1 (6 bases). The CDR3 is made up of 15 amino acids. With 4 bases removed from V and 10 bases from J, the gap between germline ends came to 18 bases. Per the germline V gene, CDR1 is SGHRS and CDR2 is YFSETQ. Here the CDR3 reads CASSPREGDGSPLHF. The CDR3 DNA follows: TGCGCCAGCAGCCCCCGGGAGGGGGACGGATCACCCCTCCACTTT.

The rearrangement uses TRBV18 and TRBJ2-7; D perhaps matches TRBD1 (6 bases). CDR1 and CDR2 from the germline V gene are KGHSH and LQKENI. Trimming stripped 2 bases from V and 3 bases from J, with 14 bases between. The CDR3 length is 15 residues. This CDR3 reads CASSPSRTGIYEQYF. The CDR3 DNA sequence: TGTGCCAGCTCACCATCTCGAACAGGGATCTACGAGCAGTACTTC.

The CDR3 loop is CASGWDSYGYTF. Here the CDR3 DNA reads TGTGCTAGTGGTTGGGACAGCTATGGCTACACCTTC. The chain carries TRBV12-5 and TRBJ1-2; 7 positions match TRBD1. The CDR3 has 12 amino acids. The germline CDR1 and CDR2 sequences are LGHNT and FRNRAP. The junction had 0 bases not matched to a gene; V was cut back by 4 bases and J by 4 bases.

The chain couples TRBV19 to TRBJ1-2; maybe TRBD1 (6 bases). This CDR3 has 13 amino acids. CDR1 and CDR2 (germline): LNHDA, SQIVND (reference sequence). V was cut by 5 bases and J by 6 bases, with 13 bases left in between. Here the CDR3 reads CASSPTGRDGYTF. The DNA for the CDR3 is TGTGCCAGTAGTCCCACAGGGAGGGATGGCTACACCTTC.

A few counts support this clone. The rearrangement joins TRBV21-1 to TRBJ2-5; TRBD1, as called in the table, went unchecked against the DNA. TRBV21-1 is given as a pseudogene. The CDR3 has 15 residues. CDR3 amino acids: CASSSLDRRRETQYF. DNA of the CDR3: TGTGCCAGCAGCAGCCTAGACAGGCGCAGGGAGACCCAGTACTTC.

The rearrangement links TRBV11-2 to TRBJ1-2, with 10 nucleotides matching TRBD1. CDR1 SGHAT and CDR2 FQNNGV come from the germline V gene. This CDR3 spans 15 amino acids. V lost 3 bases to trimming and J lost 4 bases; unmatched junction nucleotides: 5. CDR3 loop: CASSLRTGGTYGYTF. The CDR3 DNA reads as TGTGCCAGCAGCTTGAGGACAGGGGGGACCTATGGCTACACCTTC.

The chain joins TRBV6-5 to TRBJ1-6; D is unresolved. There are 12 residues in the CDR3. Germline values: CDR1 MNHEY, CDR2 SVGAGI. The ends were cut back, 5 bases at V and 7 bases at J, with 6 bases in the middle. The CDR3: CASSTGNSPLHF. DNA of the CDR3: TGTGCCAGCAGTACGGGGAATTCACCCCTCCACTTT.

The CDR3 bases are TGTGCCAGCAGGGCAGAAGTCGGAGGCCAGCCCCAGCATTTT. This translates into CASRAEVGGQPQHF. The gene calls are TRBV2 and TRBJ1-5; no firm D call. The CDR3 has 14 amino acids. Germline lookup yields CDR1 SNHLY and CDR2 FYNNEI. Trimming shortened V by 6 bases and J by 7 bases, and 16 bases separated the two germline ends.

The V call is TRBV5-1, the J call TRBJ1-3, with TRBD1 matching 7 bases. Germline V lookup: CDR1 SGHRS, CDR2 YFSETQ. Losses at the gene ends were 5 bases for V and 2 bases for J; bases not matched to a gene: 4. The CDR3 runs to 14 residues. CDR3 in DNA: TGCGCCAGCAGGACAGGGTTTGCTGGAAACACCATATATTTT. It specifies CASRTGFAGNTIYF.

This clone was found once. This chain joins TRBV7-6 and TRBJ1-1; D remains unclear. The CDR3 is made up of 13 amino acids. Germline CDR1 and CDR2: SGHVS and FNYEAQ. Trimming took off 4 bases at V and 2 bases at J, with 8 bases between the two ends. The DNA for the CDR3 is TGTGCCAGCAGCTCGGGTCTCAACACTGAAGCTTTCTTT. Its translation: CASSSGLNTEAFF.

This sequence joins TRBV2 and TRBJ2-1; weak D call: TRBD1 (6 bases). The ends were cut back, 6 bases at V and 0 bases at J, with 12 bases in the middle. From germline, CDR1 is SNHLY and CDR2 FYNNEI. This CDR3 has 15 residues. For the CDR3, the DNA is TGTGCCAGCAGAACCGGACAGAGCTCCTACAATGAGCAGTTCTTC. It encodes CASRTGQSSYNEQFF.

J is TRBJ1-3 and V is TRBV11-1; D possibly corresponds to TRBD1 (5 bases). The CDR3 sequence is 15 residues long. V lost 5 bases and J 6 bases, leaving 17 bases between the germline ends. Per the germline V gene, CDR1 is SGHAT and CDR2 is FQDESV (reference sequence). The CDR3 bases are TGTGCCAGCAGCCTGACCGACAGCCTGGAAAACACCATATATTTT. This translates into CASSLTDSLENTIYF. The whole variable domain, remainder taken from reference TRBV11-1 and TRBJ1-3, is EAEVAQSPRYKITEKSQAVAFWCDPISGHATLYWYRQILGQGPELLVQFQDESVVDDSQLPKDRFSAERLKGVDSTLKIQPAELGDSAMYLCASSLTDSLENTIYFGEGSWLTVV.

CDR3 protein: CASSQDRTGIYGYTF. The CDR3 DNA follows: TGTGCCAGCAGCCAAGATCGGACGGGGATCTATGGCTACACCTTC. The gene calls are TRBV4-2 and TRBJ1-2; D not resolved. V dropped 0 bases and J dropped 4 bases, with 12 bases sitting between them. The CDR3 length is 15 residues. CDR1 LGHNA and CDR2 YNFKEQ come from the germline V gene.

This clone has just one count. In DNA form, the CDR3 reads TGTGCCAGCAGTTTTGACTACCAAGAGACCCAGTACTTC. Amino acids: CASSFDYQETQYF. V and J are TRBV12-3 or TRBV12-4 and TRBJ2-5; D remains ambiguous. V gave up 3 bases and J gave up 0 bases, with 5 bases separating them. This CDR3 has 13 residues.

The chain combines TRBV11-1 with TRBJ2-7, with D tentatively TRBD1 (5 bases). Germline-derived CDR1 and CDR2 are SGHAT and FQDESV (reference sequence). Trimming stripped 3 bases from V and 6 bases from J, with 15 bases between. The CDR3 spans 14 residues. The CDR3: CASSLRSGYAEQYF. The CDR3, as DNA: TGTGCCAGCAGCTTGAGGTCAGGGTATGCCGAGCAGTACTTC.

This sequence joins TRBV6-5 and TRBJ1-1; D is unresolved. The CDR3 is 13 residues long. Germline values: CDR1 MNHEY, CDR2 SVGAGI. The V gene lost 2 bases and the J gene lost 3 bases, with 7 bases spanning the gap. DNA of the CDR3: TGTGCCAGCAGTTACGGCCGGGACACTGAAGCTTTCTTT. This codes for CASSYGRDTEAFF.

This clone occurred once. The chain couples TRBV7-9 to TRBJ1-6, with TRBD1 matching 7 bases. After removal of 5 bases from V and 9 bases from J, the junction contained 10 bases not matched to a gene. CDR1 and CDR2 from the germline V gene are SEHNR and FQNEAQ (reference sequence). This CDR3 region has 15 residues. CDR3 DNA: TGTGCCAGCAGCAAAACGGGACAGAGAATTTCACCCCTCCACTTT. As protein: CASSKTGQRISPLHF.

The rearrangement joins TRBV7-2 to TRBJ2-5; perhaps TRBD2 as D (6 bases). There are 14 residues in the CDR3. CDR1 and CDR2 from the germline V gene are SGHTA and FQGNSA. V lost 4 bases and J lost 2, with 11 bases in between. The CDR3 region is CASSSRGLQETQYF. CDR3 sequence (DNA): TGTGCCAGCAGCTCTAGGGGACTTCAAGAGACCCAGTACTTC.

V gene TRBV7-8 combines with J gene TRBJ1-2, with unresolved D. V shed 4 bases and J shed 4 bases, with 10 bases lying between them. The CDR3 runs to 13 residues. Per germline, CDR1 SGHVS and CDR2 FQNEAQ. The CDR3 DNA reads as TGTGCCAGCAGCTCACCGAGAGTCTATGGCTACACCTTC. Translated: CASSSPRVYGYTF.